This TCR beta chain was identified in a study of cytomegalovirus exposure and HLA in healthy donors. In this sample, this clone turned up once. Its matching antigen is unknown. Regarding the study as a whole: An analysis done earlier found most TCR beta V segments productive about 87% or about 30% of the time.

The PCR was carried out with 60 Vbeta primers and 13 Jbeta primers. Only in-frame clones appear in the TCRdb table, and some are missing; sequencing was by immunoSEQ multiplex PCR. The table lists 90,000 to 100,000 clones, around 76% of them singletons. CDR3 length: 13 amino acids. Germline V gene sequence: CDR1 MNHEY, CDR2 SVGAGI. The V gene end was trimmed by 2 bases and the J gene end by 3 bases; junction bases not matched to a gene: 0. The receptor was derived from a woman in her fifties or sixties in good health and CMV-seropositive. The chain uses TRBV6-5 and TRBJ2-5, with 7 bases identical to TRBD2. The sample taken for sequencing was PBMCs. The chain's CDR3 is CASSYGGEETQYF. For the CDR3, the DNA is TGTGCCAGCAGTTACGGGGGGGAAGAGACCCAGTACTTC.